The 13 T cell receptor beta chains presented below share a single source sample, sequenced in a study of human T cells and chemical hapten exposure. TCRdb analysed the RACE reads with MiXCR anew, one entry per CDR3 protein. The sample yields about 65,000 distinct CDR3 sequences, around 6.1% seen once. Time point here: healthy volunteer bleed at 6 weeks. Total RNA was extracted from unfractionated whole blood. The sample was whole blood. All receptors come from a female donor in good health. Some clones in this sample may be carry-over from other donors' samples.

There are many counts of this clonotype. This chain joins TRBV28 and TRBJ1-6; unclear D gene. Germline CDR1 MDHEN, CDR2 SYDVKM. Trimming shortened V by 7 bases and J by 6 bases, and 13 bases separated the two germline ends. This CDR3 comprises 14 residues. The CDR3 region has the DNA TGTGCCAGCATTTCCACACCTTTTAATTCACCCCTCCACTTT. Translation gives CASISTPFNSPLHF.

The chain uses TRBV19 and TRBJ2-5, with 7 nucleotides matching TRBD1. The CDR3 runs 14 residues. Per germline, CDR1 LNHDA and CDR2 SQIVND (reference sequence). V trimming: 4 bases; J trimming: 3 bases; junction bases outside the gene matches: 5. CDR3 bases: TGTGCCAGTAGTAGCTACAGGGGAAAAGAGACCCAGTACTTC. Its protein is CASSSYRGKETQYF.

Ten or more counts support this clonotype. The chain's CDR3 is CSGVPQEGEQFF. The CDR3 DNA reads as TGCAGCGGGGTACCACAGGAGGGGGAGCAGTTCTTC. The chain combines TRBV29-1 with TRBJ2-1; weak D call: TRBD2 (6 bases). V lost 7 bases and J lost 10, with 17 bases in between. The germline V gene has CDR1 SQVTM and CDR2 ANQGSEA. The length of the CDR3 is 12 residues.

Details on this clonotype: Just one base apart from a much larger clone, this may be a read error. Because the CDR3 is missing its conserved closing phenylalanine or tryptophan, this is likely a read error. This chain connects TRBV24-1 to TRBJ1-1; 8 nucleotides agree with TRBD1. This CDR3 has 15 residues. Germline V gene data show CDR1 as KGHDR and CDR2 as SFDVKD. J was trimmed by 4 bases and V by 4 bases; bases with no gene match: 7. The CDR3 bases are TGTGCCACCAGTGACAGTAGGACAGGGCCCACTGAAGCTTTCTAT. It yields the protein CATSDSRTGPTEAFY.

V usage is TRBV27 and J usage is TRBJ1-1; D is perhaps TRBD1 (5 bases). The CDR3 has 14 amino acids. Germline V CDR1 and CDR2: MNHEY, SMNVEV (reference sequence). Trimming took off 5 bases at V and 6 bases at J, with 16 bases between the two ends. CDR3 amino acids: CASSPPGTVAEAFF. As DNA, the CDR3 is TGTGCCAGCAGTCCTCCGGGGACCGTGGCTGAAGCTTTCTTT.

This clonotype was seen ten or more times. The V and J genes are TRBV11-2 and TRBJ1-1; D remains unclear. Germline V lookup: CDR1 SGHAT, CDR2 FQNNGV. The length of the CDR3 is 13 residues. With 2 bases removed from V and 2 bases from J, the gap between germline ends came to 6 bases. CDR3 protein: CASSLRTNTEAFF. CDR3 nucleotide sequence: TGTGCCAGCAGCTTACGGACTAACACTGAAGCTTTCTTT.

This clonotype was seen only a few times. The chain carries TRBV20-1 and TRBJ1-2, with D maybe TRBD1 (6 bases). V dropped 6 bases and J dropped 2 bases, with 13 bases sitting between them. This CDR3 is built from 13 residues. From germline, CDR1 is DFQATT and CDR2 SNEGSKA (reference sequence). The CDR3 nucleotides are TGCAGTGCCCGGATCACAGGGAACTATGGCTACACCTTC. This encodes CSARITGNYGYTF.

This clonotype was observed many times. The J gene is TRBJ2-7, the V gene TRBV6-2 or TRBV6-3; 9 bases fit TRBD2. The J segment lost 1 base and the V segment lost 5 bases, leaving 9 bases of the junction unmatched. Germline lookup yields CDR1 MNHEY and CDR2 SVGEGT. The length of the CDR3 is 16 residues. In DNA, the CDR3 is TGTGCCAGCAGTCCACGTGGTAGCGGGAGTTCCTACGAGCAGTACTTC. It specifies CASSPRGSGSSYEQYF.

As to this clonotype: This may come from a read error, since a much larger clone is one base off. The genes are TRBV5-1 and TRBJ2-3, with no clear D. Germline V lookup: CDR1 SGHRS, CDR2 YFSETQ. The CDR3 has 15 amino acids. Trimming removed 5 bases from V and 0 bases from J, with 13 bases in between. The DNA for the CDR3 is TGCGCCAGCAGACCACTAAGCAGTAGCACAGATACGCAGTATTTT. As protein: CASRPLSSSTDTQYF. The variable domain in full, completed from reference TRBV5-1 and TRBJ2-3, reads KAGVTQTPRYLIKTRGQQVTLSCSPISGHRSVSWYQQTPGQGLQFLFEYFSETQRNKGNFPGRFSGRQFSNSRSEMNVSTLELGDSALYLCASRPLSSSTDTQYFGPGTRLTVL.

This clonotype was counted between two and nine times. The chain couples TRBV12-3 or TRBV12-4 to TRBJ2-7, with 12 bases identical to TRBD2. Germline trimming cut 6 bases from V and 6 bases from J; bases unmatched to any gene: 9. The CDR3 covers 15 residues. For the CDR3, the DNA is TGTGCCAGCAGCCTGGGACTAGCGGGCGCCGGCGAGCAGTACTTC. Translating it yields CASSLGLAGAGEQYF.

This clonotype was found many times. The CDR3 region has the DNA TGCAGCGTTTCCGGCGCGAACACCGGGGAGCTGTTTTTT. Its translation: CSVSGANTGELFF. This sequence joins TRBV29-1 and TRBJ2-2; D remains ambiguous. The CDR3 runs to 13 residues. Germline V gives CDR1 SQVTM, CDR2 ANQGSEA. Trimming left V 5 bases short and J 0 bases short, with 7 bases between.

This clonotype was seen ten or more times. The chain couples TRBV6-1 to TRBJ1-1; TRBD1 is a possible D gene (5 bases). In germline, CDR1 is MNHNS, CDR2 SASEGT. The V gene lost 5 bases and the J gene lost 0 bases, with 13 bases spanning the gap. The CDR3 runs 15 residues. For the CDR3, the DNA is TGTGCCAGCAGTCCCACCGACAGACTGAACACTGAAGCTTTCTTT. Its protein product is CASSPTDRLNTEAFF.

This clonotype was recorded many times. The chain employs TRBV29-1 and TRBJ2-5, with 8 bases aligning to TRBD1. J gave up 4 bases and V 4 bases, and 5 bases lay outside the gene matches. The germline CDR1 and CDR2 sequences are SQVTM and ANQGSEA. CDR3 length: 13 residues. The CDR3 nucleotides read TGCAGCGTTGGCCAGACAGGGGCAGAGACCCAGTACTTC. Protein product: CSVGQTGAETQYF.